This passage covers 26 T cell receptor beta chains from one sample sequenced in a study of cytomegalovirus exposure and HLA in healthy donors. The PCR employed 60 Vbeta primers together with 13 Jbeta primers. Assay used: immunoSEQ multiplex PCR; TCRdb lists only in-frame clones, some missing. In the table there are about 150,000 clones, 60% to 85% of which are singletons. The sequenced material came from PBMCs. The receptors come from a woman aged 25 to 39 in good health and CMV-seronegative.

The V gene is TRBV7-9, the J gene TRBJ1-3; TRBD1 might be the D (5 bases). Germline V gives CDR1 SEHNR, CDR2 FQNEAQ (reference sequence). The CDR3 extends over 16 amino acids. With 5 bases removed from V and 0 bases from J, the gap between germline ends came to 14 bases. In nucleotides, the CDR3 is TGTGCCAGCAGCCGCGGGCGGGGCGACTCTGGAAACACCATATATTTT. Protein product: CASSRGRGDSGNTIYF. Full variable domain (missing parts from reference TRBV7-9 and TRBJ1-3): DTGVSQNPRHKITKRGQNVTFRCDPISEHNRLYWYRQTLGQGPEFLTYFQNEAQLEKSRLLSDRFSAERPKGSFSTLEIQRTEQGDSAMYLCASSRGRGDSGNTIYFGEGSWLTVV.

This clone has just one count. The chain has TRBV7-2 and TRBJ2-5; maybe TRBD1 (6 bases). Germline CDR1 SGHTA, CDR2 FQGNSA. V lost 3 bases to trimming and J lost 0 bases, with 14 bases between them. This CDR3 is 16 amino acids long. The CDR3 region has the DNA TGTGCCAGCAGCTTGGGGACACGCTGGTACCAAGAGACCCAGTACTTC. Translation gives CASSLGTRWYQETQYF.

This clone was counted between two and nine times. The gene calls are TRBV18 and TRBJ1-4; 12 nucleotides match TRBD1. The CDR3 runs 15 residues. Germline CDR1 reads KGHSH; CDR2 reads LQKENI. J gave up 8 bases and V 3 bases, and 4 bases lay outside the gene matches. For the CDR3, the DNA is TGTGCCAGCTCACCTGGGACAGGGGGCGCGGAAAAACTGTTTTTT. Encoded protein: CASSPGTGGAEKLFF.

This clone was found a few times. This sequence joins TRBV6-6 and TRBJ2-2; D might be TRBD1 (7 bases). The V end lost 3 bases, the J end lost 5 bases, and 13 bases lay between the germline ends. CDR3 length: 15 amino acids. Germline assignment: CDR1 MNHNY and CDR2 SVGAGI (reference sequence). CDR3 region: CASSYTGDLTGELFF. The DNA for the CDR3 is TGTGCCAGCAGTTATACAGGGGACTTAACCGGGGAGCTGTTTTTT.

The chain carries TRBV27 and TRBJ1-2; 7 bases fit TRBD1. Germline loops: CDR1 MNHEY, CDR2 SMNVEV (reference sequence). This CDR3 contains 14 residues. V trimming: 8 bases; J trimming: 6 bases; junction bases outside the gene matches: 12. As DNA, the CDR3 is TGTGCCAGCCGCCCACAGACAGGGACGCATGGCTACACCTTC. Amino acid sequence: CASRPQTGTHGYTF.

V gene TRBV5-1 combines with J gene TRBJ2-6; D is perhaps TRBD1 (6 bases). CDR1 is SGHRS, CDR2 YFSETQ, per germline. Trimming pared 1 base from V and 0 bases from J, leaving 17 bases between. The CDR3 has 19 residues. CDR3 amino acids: CASSLQGRRLLSGANVLTF. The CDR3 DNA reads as TGCGCCAGCAGCTTGCAGGGGAGAAGACTACTCTCTGGGGCCAACGTCCTGACTTTC.

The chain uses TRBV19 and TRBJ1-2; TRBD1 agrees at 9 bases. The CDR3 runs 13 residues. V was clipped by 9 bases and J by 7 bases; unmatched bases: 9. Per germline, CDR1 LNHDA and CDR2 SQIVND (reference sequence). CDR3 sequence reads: CASKTGGRIGYTF. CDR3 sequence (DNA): TGTGCCAGCAAGACAGGGGGTAGAATTGGCTACACCTTC.

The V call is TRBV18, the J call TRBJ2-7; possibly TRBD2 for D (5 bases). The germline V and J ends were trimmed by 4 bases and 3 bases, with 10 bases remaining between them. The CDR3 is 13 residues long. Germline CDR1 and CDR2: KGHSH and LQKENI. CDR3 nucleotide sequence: TGTGCCAGCTCACGACGGGAAGACTACGAGCAGTACTTC. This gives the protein CASSRREDYEQYF.

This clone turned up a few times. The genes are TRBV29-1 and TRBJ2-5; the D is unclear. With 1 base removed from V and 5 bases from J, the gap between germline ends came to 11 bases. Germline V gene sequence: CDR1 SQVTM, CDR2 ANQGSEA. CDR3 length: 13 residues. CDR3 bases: TGCAGCGTTGAAGGTCCCGTTTTGGAGACCCAGTACTTC. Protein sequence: CSVEGPVLETQYF. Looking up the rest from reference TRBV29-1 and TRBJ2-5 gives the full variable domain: SAVISQKPSRDICQRGTSLTIQCQVDSQVTMMFWYRQQPGQSLTLIATANQGSEATYESGFVIDKFPISRPNLTFSTLTVSNMSPEDSSIYLCSVEGPVLETQYFGPGTRLLVL.

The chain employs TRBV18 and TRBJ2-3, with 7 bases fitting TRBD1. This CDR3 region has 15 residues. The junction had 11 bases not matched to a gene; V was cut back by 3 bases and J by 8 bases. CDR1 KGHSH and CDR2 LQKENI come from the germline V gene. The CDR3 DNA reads TGTGCCAGCTCACCCCTAGGGGGCCGGCTGAGTACGCAGTATTTT. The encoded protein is CASSPLGGRLSTQYF.

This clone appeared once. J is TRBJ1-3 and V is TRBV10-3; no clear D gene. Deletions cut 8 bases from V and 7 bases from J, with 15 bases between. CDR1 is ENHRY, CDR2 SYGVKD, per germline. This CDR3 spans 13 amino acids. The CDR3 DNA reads TGTGCCATCCTGGGCCTCTTCTGGAACACCATATATTTT. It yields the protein CAILGLFWNTIYF.

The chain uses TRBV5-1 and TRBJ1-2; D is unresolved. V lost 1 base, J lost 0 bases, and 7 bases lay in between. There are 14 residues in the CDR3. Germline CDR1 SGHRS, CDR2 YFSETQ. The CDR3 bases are TGCGCCAGCAGCTTGTTGTCGGCTAACTATGGCTACACCTTC. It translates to CASSLLSANYGYTF. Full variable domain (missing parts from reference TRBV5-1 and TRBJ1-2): KAGVTQTPRYLIKTRGQQVTLSCSPISGHRSVSWYQQTPGQGLQFLFEYFSETQRNKGNFPGRFSGRQFSNSRSEMNVSTLELGDSALYLCASSLLSANYGYTFGSGTRLTVV.

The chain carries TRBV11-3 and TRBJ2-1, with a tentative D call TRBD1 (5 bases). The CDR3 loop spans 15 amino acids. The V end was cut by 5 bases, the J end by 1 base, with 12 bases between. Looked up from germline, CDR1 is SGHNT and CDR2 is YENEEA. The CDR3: CASSIGRQSYNEQFF. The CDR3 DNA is TGTGCCAGCAGCATAGGGCGACAGTCCTACAATGAGCAGTTCTTC.

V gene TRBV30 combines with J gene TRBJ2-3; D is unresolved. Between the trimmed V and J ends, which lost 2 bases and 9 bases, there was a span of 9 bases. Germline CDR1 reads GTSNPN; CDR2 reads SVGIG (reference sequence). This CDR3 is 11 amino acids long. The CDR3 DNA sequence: TGTGCCTGGAGTATGGGTAGCACGCAGTATTTT. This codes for CAWSMGSTQYF. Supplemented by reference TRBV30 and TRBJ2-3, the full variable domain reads SQTIHQWPATLVQPVGSPLSLECTVEGTSNPNLYWYRQAAGRGLQLLFYSVGIGQISSEVPQNLSASRPQDRQFILSSKKLLLSDSGFYLCAWSMGSTQYFGPGTRLTVL.

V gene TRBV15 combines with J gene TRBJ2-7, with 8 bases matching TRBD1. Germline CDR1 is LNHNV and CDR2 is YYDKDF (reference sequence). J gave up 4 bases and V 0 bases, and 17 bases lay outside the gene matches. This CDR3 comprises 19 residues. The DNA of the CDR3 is TGTGCCACCAGCAGAGATCTAGTGGGGACAGGAGCTCGGATATACGAGCAGTACTTC. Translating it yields CATSRDLVGTGARIYEQYF. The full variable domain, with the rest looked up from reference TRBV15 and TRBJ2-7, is DAMVIQNPRYQVTQFGKPVTLSCSQTLNHNVMYWYQQKSSQAPKLLFHYYDKDFNNEADTPDNFQSRRPNTSFCFLDIRSPGLGDTAMYLCATSRDLVGTGARIYEQYFGPGTRLTVT.

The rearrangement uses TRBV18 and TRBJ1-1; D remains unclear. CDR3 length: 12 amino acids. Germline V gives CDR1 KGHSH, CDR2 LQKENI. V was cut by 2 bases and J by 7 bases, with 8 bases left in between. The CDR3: CASSPGQGEAFF. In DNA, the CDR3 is TGTGCCAGCTCACCAGGGCAAGGTGAAGCTTTCTTT.

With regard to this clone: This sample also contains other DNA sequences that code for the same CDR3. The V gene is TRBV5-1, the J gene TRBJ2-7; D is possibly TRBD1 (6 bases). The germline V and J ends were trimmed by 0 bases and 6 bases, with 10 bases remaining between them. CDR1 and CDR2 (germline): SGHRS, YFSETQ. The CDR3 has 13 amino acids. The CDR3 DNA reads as TGCGCCAGCAGCTTGGACAGGGTAGGCGAGCAGTACTTC. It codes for CASSLDRVGEQYF.

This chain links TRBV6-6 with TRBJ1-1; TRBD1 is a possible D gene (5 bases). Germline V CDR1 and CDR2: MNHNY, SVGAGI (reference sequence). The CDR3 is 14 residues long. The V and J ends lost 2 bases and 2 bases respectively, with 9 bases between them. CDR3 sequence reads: CASSYVGLNTEAFF. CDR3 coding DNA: TGTGCCAGCAGTTACGTGGGACTTAACACTGAAGCTTTCTTT.

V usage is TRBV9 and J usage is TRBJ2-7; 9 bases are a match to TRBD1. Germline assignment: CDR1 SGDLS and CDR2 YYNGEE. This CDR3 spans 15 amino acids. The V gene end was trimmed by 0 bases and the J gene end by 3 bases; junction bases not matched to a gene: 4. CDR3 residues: CASSVGDRDVYEQYF. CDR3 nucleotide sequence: TGTGCCAGCAGCGTAGGGGACAGGGACGTCTACGAGCAGTACTTC.

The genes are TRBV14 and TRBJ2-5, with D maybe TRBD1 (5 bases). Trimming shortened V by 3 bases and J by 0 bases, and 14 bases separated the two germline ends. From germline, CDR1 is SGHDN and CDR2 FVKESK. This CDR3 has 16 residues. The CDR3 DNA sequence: TGTGCCAGCAGCCAGGTAGACAGCTGGTACCAAGAGACCCAGTACTTC. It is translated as CASSQVDSWYQETQYF. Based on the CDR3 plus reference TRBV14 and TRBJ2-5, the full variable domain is EAGVTQFPSHSVIEKGQTVTLRCDPISGHDNLYWYRRVMGKEIKFLLHFVKESKQDESGMPNNRFLAERTGGTYSTLKVQPAELEDSGVYFCASSQVDSWYQETQYFGPGTRLLVL.

CDR3 region: CASSDRESSGNTIYF. For the CDR3, the DNA is TGTGCCAGCTCGGACAGGGAGTCGTCTGGAAACACCATATATTTT. The chain employs TRBV18 and TRBJ1-3, with 8 bases lining up with TRBD1. CDR1 and CDR2 (germline): KGHSH, LQKENI. The CDR3 spans 15 residues. V was pared by 6 bases and J by 1 base, with 5 bases of the junction left unmatched.

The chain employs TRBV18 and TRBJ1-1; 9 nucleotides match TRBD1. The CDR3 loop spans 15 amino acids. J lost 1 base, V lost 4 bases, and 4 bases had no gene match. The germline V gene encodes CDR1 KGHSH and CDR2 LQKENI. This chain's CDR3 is CASSRPGQGNTEAFF. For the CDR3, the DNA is TGTGCCAGCTCACGCCCGGGACAGGGGAACACTGAAGCTTTCTTT.

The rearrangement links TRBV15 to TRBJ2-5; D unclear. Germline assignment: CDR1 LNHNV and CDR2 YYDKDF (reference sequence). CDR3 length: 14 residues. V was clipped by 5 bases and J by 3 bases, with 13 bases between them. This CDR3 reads CATSERWSEETQYF. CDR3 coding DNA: TGTGCCACCAGCGAGAGGTGGTCAGAAGAGACCCAGTACTTC.

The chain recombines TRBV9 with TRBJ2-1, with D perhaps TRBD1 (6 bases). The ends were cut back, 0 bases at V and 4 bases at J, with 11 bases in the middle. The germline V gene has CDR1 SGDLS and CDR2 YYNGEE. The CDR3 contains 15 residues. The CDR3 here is CASSVAAGTYNEQFF. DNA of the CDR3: TGTGCCAGCAGCGTAGCCGCAGGGACATACAATGAGCAGTTCTTC. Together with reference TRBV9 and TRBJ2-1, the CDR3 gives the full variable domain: DSGVTQTPKHLITATGQRVTLRCSPRSGDLSVYWYQQSLDQGLQFLIQYYNGEERAKGNILERFSAQQFPDLHSELNLSSLELGDSALYFCASSVAAGTYNEQFFGPGTRLTVL.

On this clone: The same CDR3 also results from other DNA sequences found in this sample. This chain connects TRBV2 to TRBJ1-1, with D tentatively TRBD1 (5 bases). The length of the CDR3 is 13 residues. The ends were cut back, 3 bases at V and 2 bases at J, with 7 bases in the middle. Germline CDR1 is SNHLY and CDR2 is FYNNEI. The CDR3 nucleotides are TGTGCCAGCAGTGACCAGGGTAACACTGAAGCTTTCTTT. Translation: CASSDQGNTEAFF.

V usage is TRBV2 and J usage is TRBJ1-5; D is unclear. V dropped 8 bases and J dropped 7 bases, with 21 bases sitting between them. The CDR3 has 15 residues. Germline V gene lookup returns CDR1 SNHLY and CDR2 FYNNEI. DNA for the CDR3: TGTGCCAGCCAACCCCGAACCACTGGAGAGCAGCCCCAGCATTTT. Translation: CASQPRTTGEQPQHF.